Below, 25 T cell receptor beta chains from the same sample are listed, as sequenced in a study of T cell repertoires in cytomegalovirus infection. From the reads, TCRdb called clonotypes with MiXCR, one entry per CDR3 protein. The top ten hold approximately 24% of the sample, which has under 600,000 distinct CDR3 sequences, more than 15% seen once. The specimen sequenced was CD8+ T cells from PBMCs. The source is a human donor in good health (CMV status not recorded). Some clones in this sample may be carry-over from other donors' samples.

DNA of the CDR3: TGTGCCTGGAGTCAGTTTCCTAGCGGGAGTGCTCAAGAGACCCAGTACTTC. Its translation is CAWSQFPSGSAQETQYF. This rearrangement joins TRBV30 to TRBJ2-5; 10 bases are shared with TRBD2. With 2 bases clipped from V and 2 bases from J, the junction kept 11 bases outside the gene matches. CDR3 length: 17 residues. Germline V gene data show CDR1 as GTSNPN and CDR2 as SVGIG (reference sequence).

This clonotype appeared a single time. The CDR3 region is CASSLYRVGYNEQFF. The CDR3 nucleotides read TGCGCCAGCAGCCTATACAGGGTCGGGTACAATGAGCAGTTCTTC. The chain joins TRBV5-1 to TRBJ2-1; a weak D match, TRBD1 (6 bases). The length of the CDR3 is 15 residues. Germline V gene lookup returns CDR1 SGHRS and CDR2 YFSETQ. V was shortened by 4 bases and J by 4 bases, with 15 bases between the two germline ends.

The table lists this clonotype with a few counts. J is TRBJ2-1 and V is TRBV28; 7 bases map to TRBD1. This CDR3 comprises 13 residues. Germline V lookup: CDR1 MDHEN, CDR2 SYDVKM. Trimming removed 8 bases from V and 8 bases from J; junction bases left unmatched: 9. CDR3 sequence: CASCAGGVDEQFF. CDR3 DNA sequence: TGTGCCAGCTGTGCAGGGGGTGTCGATGAGCAGTTCTTC.

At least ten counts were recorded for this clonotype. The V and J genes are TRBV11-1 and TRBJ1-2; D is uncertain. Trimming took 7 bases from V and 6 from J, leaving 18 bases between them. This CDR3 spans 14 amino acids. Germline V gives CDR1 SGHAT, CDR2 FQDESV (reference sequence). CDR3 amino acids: CASTFLEGTNGYTF. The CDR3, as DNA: TGTGCCAGCACCTTTCTCGAGGGCACTAATGGCTACACCTTC.

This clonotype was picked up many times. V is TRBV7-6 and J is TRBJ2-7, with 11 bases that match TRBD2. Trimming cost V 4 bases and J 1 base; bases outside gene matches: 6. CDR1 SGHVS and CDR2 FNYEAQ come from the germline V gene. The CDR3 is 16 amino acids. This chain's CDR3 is CASSSSGLAASYEQYF. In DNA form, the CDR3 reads TGTGCCAGCAGCTCATCGGGACTAGCGGCTTCCTACGAGCAGTACTTC.

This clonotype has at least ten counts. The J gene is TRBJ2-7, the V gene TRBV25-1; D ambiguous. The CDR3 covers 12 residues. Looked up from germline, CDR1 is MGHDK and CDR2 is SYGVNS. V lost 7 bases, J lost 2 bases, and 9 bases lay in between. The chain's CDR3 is CASTSGAYEQYF. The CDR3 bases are TGTGCCAGCACGTCAGGAGCCTACGAGCAGTACTTC.

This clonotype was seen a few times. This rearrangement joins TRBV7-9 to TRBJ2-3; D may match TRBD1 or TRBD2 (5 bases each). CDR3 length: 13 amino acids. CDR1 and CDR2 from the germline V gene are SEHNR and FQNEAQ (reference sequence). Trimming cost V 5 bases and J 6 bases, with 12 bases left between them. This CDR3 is CASSRDPADTQYF. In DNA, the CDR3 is TGTGCCAGCAGCAGGGACCCCGCGGATACGCAGTATTTT.

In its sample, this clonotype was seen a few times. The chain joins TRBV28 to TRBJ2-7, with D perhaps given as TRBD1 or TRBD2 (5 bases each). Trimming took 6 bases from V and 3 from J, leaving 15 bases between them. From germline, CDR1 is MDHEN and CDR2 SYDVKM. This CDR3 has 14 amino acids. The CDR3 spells CASRLGTEIYEQYF. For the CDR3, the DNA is TGTGCCAGCAGGCTCGGGACCGAAATCTACGAGCAGTACTTC.

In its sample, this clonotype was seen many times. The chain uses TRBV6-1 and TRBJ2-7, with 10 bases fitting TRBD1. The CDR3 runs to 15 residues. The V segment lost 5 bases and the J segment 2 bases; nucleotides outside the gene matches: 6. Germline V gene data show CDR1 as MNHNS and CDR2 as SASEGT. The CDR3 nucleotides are TGTGCCAGCAGTCCGAGACAGGGGGCACCCTACGAGCAGTACTTC. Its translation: CASSPRQGAPYEQYF.

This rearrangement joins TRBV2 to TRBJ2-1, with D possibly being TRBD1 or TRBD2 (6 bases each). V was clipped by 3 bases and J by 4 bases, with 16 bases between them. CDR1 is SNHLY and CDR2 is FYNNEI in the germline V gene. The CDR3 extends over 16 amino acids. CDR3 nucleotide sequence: TGTGCCAGCAGTGAGAGGGGGGCTAGTAAATACAATGAGCAGTTCTTC. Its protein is CASSERGASKYNEQFF.

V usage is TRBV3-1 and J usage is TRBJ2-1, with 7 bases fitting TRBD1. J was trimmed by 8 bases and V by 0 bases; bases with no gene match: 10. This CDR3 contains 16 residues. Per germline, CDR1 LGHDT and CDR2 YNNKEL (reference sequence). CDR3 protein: CASSQDEGGAFDEQFF. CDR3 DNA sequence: TGTGCCAGCAGCCAAGATGAAGGGGGCGCATTCGATGAGCAGTTCTTC.

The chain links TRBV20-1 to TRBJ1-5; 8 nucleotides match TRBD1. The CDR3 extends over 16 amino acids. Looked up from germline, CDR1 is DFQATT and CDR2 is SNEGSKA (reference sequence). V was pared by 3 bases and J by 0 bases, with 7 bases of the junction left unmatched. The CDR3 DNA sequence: TGCAGTGCTAGGACAGGGGACTTCATTAGCAATCAGCCCCAGCATTTT. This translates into CSARTGDFISNQPQHF.

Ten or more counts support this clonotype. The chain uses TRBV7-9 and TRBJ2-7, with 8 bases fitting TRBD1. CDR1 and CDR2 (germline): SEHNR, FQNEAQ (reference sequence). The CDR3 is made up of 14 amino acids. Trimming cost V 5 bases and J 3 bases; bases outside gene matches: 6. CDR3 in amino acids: CASSQTGTGYEQYF. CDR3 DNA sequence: TGTGCCAGCAGCCAAACCGGGACAGGCTACGAGCAGTACTTC.

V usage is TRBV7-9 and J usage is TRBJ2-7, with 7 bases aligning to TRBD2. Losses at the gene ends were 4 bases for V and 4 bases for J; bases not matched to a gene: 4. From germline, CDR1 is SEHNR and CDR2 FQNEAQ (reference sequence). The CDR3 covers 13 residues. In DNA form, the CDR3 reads TGTGCCAGCAGCTCCCGGGGGGATTACGAGCAGTACTTC. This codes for CASSSRGDYEQYF.

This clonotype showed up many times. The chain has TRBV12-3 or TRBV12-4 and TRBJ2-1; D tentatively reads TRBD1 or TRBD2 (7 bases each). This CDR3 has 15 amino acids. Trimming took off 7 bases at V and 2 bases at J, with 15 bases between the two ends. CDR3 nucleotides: TGTGCCAGCATTCAGGGGGGGGCCCCCTACAATGAGCAGTTCTTC. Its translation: CASIQGGAPYNEQFF.

The CDR3 here is CASSLRGARSPLHF. Here the CDR3 DNA reads TGTGCCAGCAGTTTACGGGGGGCGAGGTCACCCCTCCACTTT. This rearrangement joins TRBV28 to TRBJ1-6; D may be TRBD1 (6 bases). Germline V gives CDR1 MDHEN, CDR2 SYDVKM. This CDR3 is 14 amino acids long. Trimming left V 2 bases short and J 10 bases short, with 12 bases between.

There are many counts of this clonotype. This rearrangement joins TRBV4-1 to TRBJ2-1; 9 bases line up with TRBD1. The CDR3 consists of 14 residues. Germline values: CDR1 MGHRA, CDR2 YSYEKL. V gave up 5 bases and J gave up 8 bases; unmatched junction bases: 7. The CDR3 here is CASSWTGVGDEQFF. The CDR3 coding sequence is TGCGCCAGCAGCTGGACAGGGGTGGGAGATGAGCAGTTCTTC.

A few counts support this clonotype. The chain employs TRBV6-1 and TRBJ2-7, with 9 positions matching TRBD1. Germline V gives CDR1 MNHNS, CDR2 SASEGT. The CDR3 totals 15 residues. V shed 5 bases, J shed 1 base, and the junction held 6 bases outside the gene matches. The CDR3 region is CASSPTGGRSYEQYF. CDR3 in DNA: TGTGCCAGCAGTCCGACAGGGGGTAGGTCCTACGAGCAGTACTTC.

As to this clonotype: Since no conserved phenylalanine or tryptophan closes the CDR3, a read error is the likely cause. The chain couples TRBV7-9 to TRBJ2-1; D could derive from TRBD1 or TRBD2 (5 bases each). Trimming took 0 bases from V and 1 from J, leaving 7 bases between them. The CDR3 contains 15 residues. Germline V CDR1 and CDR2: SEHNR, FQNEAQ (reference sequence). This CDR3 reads CASSLAGVSYNEQFL. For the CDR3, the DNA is TGTGCCAGCAGCTTAGCGGGGGTTTCCTACAATGAGCAGTTCTTA.

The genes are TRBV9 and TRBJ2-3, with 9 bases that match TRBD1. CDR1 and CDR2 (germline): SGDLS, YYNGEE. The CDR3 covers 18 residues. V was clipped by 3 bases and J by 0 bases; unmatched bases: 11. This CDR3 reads CASSEGQGRSASTDTQYF. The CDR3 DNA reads TGTGCCAGCAGCGAGGGACAGGGAAGGTCTGCTAGCACAGATACGCAGTATTTT.

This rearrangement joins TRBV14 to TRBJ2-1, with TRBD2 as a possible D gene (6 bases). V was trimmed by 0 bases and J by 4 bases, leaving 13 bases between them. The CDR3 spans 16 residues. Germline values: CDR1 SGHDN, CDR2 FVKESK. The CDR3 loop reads CASSQELGLGYNEQFF. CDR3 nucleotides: TGTGCCAGCAGCCAAGAATTGGGACTCGGATACAATGAGCAGTTCTTC.

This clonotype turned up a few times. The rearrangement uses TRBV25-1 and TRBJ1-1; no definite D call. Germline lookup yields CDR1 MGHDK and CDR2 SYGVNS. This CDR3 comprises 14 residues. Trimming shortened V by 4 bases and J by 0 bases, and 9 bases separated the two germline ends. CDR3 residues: CASSGPLMNTEAFF. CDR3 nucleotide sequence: TGTGCCAGCAGTGGCCCTCTTATGAACACTGAAGCTTTCTTT.

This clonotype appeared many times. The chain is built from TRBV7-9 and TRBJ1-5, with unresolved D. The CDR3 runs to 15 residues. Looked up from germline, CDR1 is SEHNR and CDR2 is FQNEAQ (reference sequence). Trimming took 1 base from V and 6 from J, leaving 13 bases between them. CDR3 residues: CASSLDFGIRQPQHF. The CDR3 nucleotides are TGTGCCAGCAGCTTAGACTTCGGGATCCGTCAGCCCCAGCATTTT.

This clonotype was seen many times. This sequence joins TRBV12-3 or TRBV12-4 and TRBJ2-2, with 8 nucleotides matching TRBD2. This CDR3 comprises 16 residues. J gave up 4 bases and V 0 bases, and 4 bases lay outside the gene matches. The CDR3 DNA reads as TGTGCCAGCAGTTTAGCGCTACTAGCGGCCACCGGGGAGCTGTTTTTT. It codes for CASSLALLAATGELFF.

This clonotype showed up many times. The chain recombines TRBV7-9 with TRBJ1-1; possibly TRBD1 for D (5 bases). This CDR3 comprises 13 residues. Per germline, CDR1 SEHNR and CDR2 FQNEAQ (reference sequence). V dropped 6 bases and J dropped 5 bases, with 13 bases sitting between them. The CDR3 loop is CASRTDRGTEAFF. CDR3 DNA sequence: TGTGCCAGCAGGACCGACAGAGGGACTGAAGCTTTCTTT.